What follows are 8 T cell receptor beta chains derived from one specimen sequenced in a study of response to subunit inactivated influenza vaccine. From the RT-PCR reads, TCRdb called clonotypes with MiXCR, one entry per CDR3 protein. The table includes 430,000 or so distinct CDR3 sequences, approximately 11% detected once. Sequencing was performed on PBMCs from blood, taken 40 to 50 days after vaccination. Receptors originate from a man aged 45-60 years who received an inactivated influenza vaccine.

The chain recombines TRBV7-8 with TRBJ2-1; 9 bases line up with TRBD2. Trimming removed 3 bases from V and 7 bases from J; junction bases left unmatched: 13. The germline gives CDR1 SGHVS, CDR2 FQNEAQ. The CDR3 has 17 amino acids. In DNA form, the CDR3 reads TGTGCCAGCAGCTTCCGCTCCCCTAGCGGGAAAGTTAATGAGCAGTTCTTC. Its protein product is CASSFRSPSGKVNEQFF.

There are a few counts of this clonotype. The V and J genes are TRBV5-1 and TRBJ2-1; weak D call: TRBD2 (5 bases). This CDR3 contains 19 residues. Germline V gives CDR1 SGHRS, CDR2 YFSETQ. V lost 1 base, J lost 4 bases, and 24 bases lay in between. CDR3 in amino acids: CASSLTGAHGEKNYNEQFF. CDR3 coding DNA: TGCGCCAGCAGCTTGACTGGAGCGCATGGGGAGAAGAATTACAATGAGCAGTTCTTC.

This clonotype was counted at least ten times. The V call is TRBV2, the J call TRBJ1-6; 8 bases line up with TRBD1. V lost 7 bases, J lost 7 bases, and 6 bases stayed unmatched. Germline V lookup: CDR1 SNHLY, CDR2 FYNNEI. This CDR3 contains 14 residues. The CDR3 protein is CASKLDRANSPLHF. Here the CDR3 DNA reads TGTGCCAGCAAGCTGGACAGGGCCAATTCACCCCTCCACTTT.

At least ten counts were recorded for this clonotype. This chain links TRBV12-3 or TRBV12-4 with TRBJ1-6; no reliable D call. V was trimmed by 6 bases and J by 9 bases, leaving 9 bases between them. The CDR3 contains 12 residues. In DNA, the CDR3 is TGTGCCAGCAGGACACAGACTTCACCCCTCCACTTT. It codes for CASRTQTSPLHF.

The chain is built from TRBV19 and TRBJ2-1, with TRBD2 matching 11 bases. CDR3 length: 15 amino acids. V was pared by 6 bases and J by 7 bases, with 8 bases of the junction left unmatched. Germline V CDR1 and CDR2: LNHDA, SQIVND (reference sequence). CDR3 sequence reads: CASSPDSGGANEQFF. CDR3 DNA sequence: TGTGCCAGTAGCCCTGATAGCGGGGGGGCGAATGAGCAGTTCTTC.

This clonotype has more than one count but fewer than ten. This rearrangement joins TRBV7-2 to TRBJ2-7; 8 bases fit TRBD2. The CDR3 loop spans 14 amino acids. V was pared by 9 bases and J by 2 bases, with 9 bases of the junction left unmatched. Germline V gives CDR1 SGHTA, CDR2 FQGNSA. The CDR3, as DNA: TGTGCCAGTAGGCCATCCGGGGGGGCCTACGAGCAGTACTTC. It codes for CASRPSGGAYEQYF.

The genes are TRBV5-1 and TRBJ2-1; 10 nucleotides match TRBD2. Germline CDR1 and CDR2: SGHRS and YFSETQ. With 4 bases clipped from V and 6 bases from J, the junction kept 7 bases outside the gene matches. The CDR3 has 15 amino acids. CDR3 nucleotide sequence: TGCGCCAGCAGCCCGGGGGCTAGCGGGAGCAATGAGCAGTTCTTC. Its protein product is CASSPGASGSNEQFF.

This clonotype was seen many times. The chain employs TRBV6-5 and TRBJ2-6, with TRBD1 matching over 9 bases. Germline V gives CDR1 MNHEY, CDR2 SVGAGI. J lost 1 base, V lost 2 bases, and 3 bases had no gene match. CDR3 length equals 17 residues. The CDR3, as DNA: TGTGCCAGCAGTTACCTAGGGACAGGGTCTGGGGCCAACGTCCTGACTTTC. Its translation: CASSYLGTGSGANVLTF.